This T cell receptor (beta chain) originates from a study of PD-1 blockade in classical Hodgkin lymphoma. Study outcomes and limitations: Only CD4+ TCR diversity, not CD8+, had risen significantly by C4D1.

Points on this clone: Its specificity is unknown.

All patients experienced relapse after autologous stem cell transplantation, and brentuximab vedotin exposure was variable. Repertoires were generated with immunoSEQ multiplex PCR, while TCRdb's copy carries only in-frame clones and drops some. The sample has about 7,500 clones, around 80% seen once; the top ten hold 11% to 15%. Germline CDR1 and CDR2: MDHEN and SYDVKM. Trimming took off 2 bases at V and 4 bases at J, with 14 bases between the two ends. The CDR3 is made up of 15 amino acids. The sample in question was peripheral blood mononuclear cells (PBMCs), obtained at baseline. This rearrangement joins TRBV28 to TRBJ1-2; weak D call: TRBD1 (5 bases). The TCR was taken from a human donor with classical Hodgkin lymphoma. The CDR3 bases are TGTGCCAGCAGTTTAAGAGGCGCAGGGCCCTATGGCTACACCTTC. Protein: CASSLRGAGPYGYTF.